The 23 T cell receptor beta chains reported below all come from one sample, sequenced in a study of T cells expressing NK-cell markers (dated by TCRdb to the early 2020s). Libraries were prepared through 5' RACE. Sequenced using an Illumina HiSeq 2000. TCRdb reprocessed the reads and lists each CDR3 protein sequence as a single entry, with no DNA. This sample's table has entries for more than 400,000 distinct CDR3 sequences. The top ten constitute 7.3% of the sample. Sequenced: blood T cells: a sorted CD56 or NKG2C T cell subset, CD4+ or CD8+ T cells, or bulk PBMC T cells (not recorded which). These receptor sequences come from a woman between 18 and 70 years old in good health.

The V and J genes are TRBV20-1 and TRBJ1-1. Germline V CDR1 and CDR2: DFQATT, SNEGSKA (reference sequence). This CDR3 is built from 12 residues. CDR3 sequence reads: CSASPQHTEAFF.

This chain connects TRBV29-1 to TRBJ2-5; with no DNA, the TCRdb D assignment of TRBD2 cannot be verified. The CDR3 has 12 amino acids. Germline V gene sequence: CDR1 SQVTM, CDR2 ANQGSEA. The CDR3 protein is CSVENMGGSQYF.

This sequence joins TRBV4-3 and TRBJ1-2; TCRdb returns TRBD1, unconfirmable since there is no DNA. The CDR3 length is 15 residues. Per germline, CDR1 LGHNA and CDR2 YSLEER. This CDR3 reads CASSLDVQGVYGYTF.

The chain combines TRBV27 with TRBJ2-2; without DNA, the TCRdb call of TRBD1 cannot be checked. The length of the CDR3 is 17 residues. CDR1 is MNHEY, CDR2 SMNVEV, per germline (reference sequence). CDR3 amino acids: CASSSRELTGVNGELFF.

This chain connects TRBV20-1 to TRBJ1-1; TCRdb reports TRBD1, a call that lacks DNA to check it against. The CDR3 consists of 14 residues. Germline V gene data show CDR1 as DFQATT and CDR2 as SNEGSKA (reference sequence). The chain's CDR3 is CSARDAGAVTEAFF.

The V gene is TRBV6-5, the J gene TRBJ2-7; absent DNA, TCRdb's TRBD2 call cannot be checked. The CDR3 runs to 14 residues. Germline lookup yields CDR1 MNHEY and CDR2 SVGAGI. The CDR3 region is CASSYGQRDSVQYF.

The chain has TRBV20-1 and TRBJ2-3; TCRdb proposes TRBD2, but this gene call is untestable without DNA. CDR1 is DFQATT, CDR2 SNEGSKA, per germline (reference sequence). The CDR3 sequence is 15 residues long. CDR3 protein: CSAPLAGGYPDTQYF.

The CDR3 loop reads CASSKGSGQGNYGYTF. V and J are TRBV4-2 and TRBJ1-2; with no DNA, the TCRdb D assignment of TRBD1 cannot be verified. This CDR3 is 16 amino acids long. Germline-derived CDR1 and CDR2 are LGHNA and YNFKEQ.

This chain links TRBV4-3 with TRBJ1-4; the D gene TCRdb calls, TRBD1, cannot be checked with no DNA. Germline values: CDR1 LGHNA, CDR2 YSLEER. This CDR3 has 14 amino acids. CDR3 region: CASSQDSNWDNLFF.

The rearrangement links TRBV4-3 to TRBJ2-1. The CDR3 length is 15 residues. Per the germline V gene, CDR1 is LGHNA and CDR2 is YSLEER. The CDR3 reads CASSQDASANNEQFF.

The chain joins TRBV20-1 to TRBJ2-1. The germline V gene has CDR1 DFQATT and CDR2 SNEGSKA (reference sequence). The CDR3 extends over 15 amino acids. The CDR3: CSASVPSYSLNEQFF.

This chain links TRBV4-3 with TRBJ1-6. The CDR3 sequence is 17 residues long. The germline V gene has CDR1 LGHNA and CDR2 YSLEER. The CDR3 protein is CASSPQGGLGVGSPLHF.

The CDR3 here is CASSLTGGRNYNEQFF. The chain carries TRBV7-3 and TRBJ2-1; TCRdb picks TRBD2, but there is no DNA to check that call. CDR1 is SGHTA, CDR2 FQGTGA, per germline. CDR3 length: 16 residues.

The CDR3 sequence is CAISEGGIIQYF. The chain recombines TRBV10-3 with TRBJ2-4; TCRdb outputs TRBD2, but without DNA this stays unchecked. Germline V gene sequence: CDR1 ENHRY, CDR2 SYGVKD. The CDR3 is 12 amino acids.

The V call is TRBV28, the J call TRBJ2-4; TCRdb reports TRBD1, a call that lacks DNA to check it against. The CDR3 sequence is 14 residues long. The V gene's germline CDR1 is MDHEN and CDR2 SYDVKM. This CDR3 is CASTTRQDKNIQYF.

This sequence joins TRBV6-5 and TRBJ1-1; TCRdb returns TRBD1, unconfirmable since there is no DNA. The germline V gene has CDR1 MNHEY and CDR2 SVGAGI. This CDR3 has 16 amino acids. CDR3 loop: CASSHDREGKNTEAFF.

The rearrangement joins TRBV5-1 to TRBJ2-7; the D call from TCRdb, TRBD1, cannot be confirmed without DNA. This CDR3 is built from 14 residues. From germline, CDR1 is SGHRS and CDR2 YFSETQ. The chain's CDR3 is CASSLVPAAYEQYF.

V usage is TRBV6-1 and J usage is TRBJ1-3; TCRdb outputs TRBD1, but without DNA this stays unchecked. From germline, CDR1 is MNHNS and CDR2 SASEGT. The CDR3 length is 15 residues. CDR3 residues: CASGGGANSGNTIYF.

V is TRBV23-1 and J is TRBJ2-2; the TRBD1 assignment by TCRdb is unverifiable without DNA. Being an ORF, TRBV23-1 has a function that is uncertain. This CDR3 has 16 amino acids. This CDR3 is CASGVPGQGASGELFF.

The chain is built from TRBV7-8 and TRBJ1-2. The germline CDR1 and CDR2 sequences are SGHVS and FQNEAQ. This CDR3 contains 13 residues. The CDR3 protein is CASSRSGRYGYTF.

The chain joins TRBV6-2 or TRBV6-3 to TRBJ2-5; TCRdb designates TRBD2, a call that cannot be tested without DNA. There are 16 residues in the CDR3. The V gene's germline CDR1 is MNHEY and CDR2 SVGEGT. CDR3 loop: CASSNGLAEAGGTQYF.

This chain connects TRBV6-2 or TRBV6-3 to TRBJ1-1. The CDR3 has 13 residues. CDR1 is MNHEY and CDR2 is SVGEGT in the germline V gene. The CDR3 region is CASSYNAGTEAFF.

The CDR3 sequence is CATSDLQPPDGNGELFF. The chain carries TRBV24-1 and TRBJ2-2; without DNA, the TCRdb call of TRBD1 cannot be checked. CDR1 is KGHDR, CDR2 SFDVKD, per germline. CDR3 length: 17 amino acids.